What follows describes a single TCR beta chain. Its antigen is not known. Survey level was the resolution at which the v3.0 immunoSEQ assay ran. Produced via immunoSEQ multiplex PCR; TCRdb's table is partial and in-frame only. Here the sample spans around 32,000 clones, 95% to 98% being singletons. These data originate in a study of long-term antiretroviral therapy in people with HIV. The wider study: The 2015 recommendation for immediate ART came about a decade after the earliest samples.

Post-ART PBMC samples numbered at least two per donor, and pre-ART ones at least one. Specimens retained about 0.9-11 million cryopreserved PBMC preceding DNA extraction. Findings and limits, study-wide: ART adherence, viral resistance and therapy changes were not recorded.

The CDR3 runs to 13 residues. V gave up 5 bases and J gave up 8 bases; unmatched junction bases: 7. Germline CDR1 LNHNV, CDR2 YYDKDF (reference sequence). The rearrangement joins TRBV15 to TRBJ1-2, with TRBD1 matching over 8 bases. This receptor was obtained from a man aged 30 to 45 with HIV. Material: unsorted PBMCs, obtained 7.6 years after starting antiretroviral therapy. This CDR3 reads CATSSRTGSGYTF. The CDR3 nucleotides are TGTGCCACCAGCTCCCGGACAGGGAGCGGCTACACCTTC.